This passage covers 3 T cell receptor beta chains from one sample sequenced in a study of shared T cell receptors in the human thymus (TCRdb year 2021). The protocol used for the library was the immunoSEQ multiplex PCR assay. The table was pulled from immuneACCESS by TCRdb, which kept in-frame rearrangements only. Such tables lose some clones; where checked, under half of the loss comes from unresolved V genes, and the rest has no known cause. This sample gives 500,000 to 750,000 clones in total; roughly 90% of them show up just once. The leading ten clones occupy 0.0095% to 0.013% of the sample. These data were also reused for a study on human thymus T cells.

The specimen sequenced was thymocytes. Receptors were obtained from a boy under two years old with a congenital heart defect. Donor details come from another sample of the same person, matched by shared clones.

The J gene is TRBJ2-4, the V gene TRBV25-1; D ambiguous. The germline V gene has CDR1 MGHDK and CDR2 SYGVNS. V gave up 3 bases and J gave up 0 bases, with 12 bases separating them. This CDR3 has 16 residues. DNA of the CDR3: TGTGCCAGCAGTGACGACACTCTCATAGCCAAAAACATTCAGTACTTC. Its protein product is CASSDDTLIAKNIQYF.

This chain links TRBV14 with TRBJ1-2; D call uncertain. Germline V gives CDR1 SGHDN, CDR2 FVKESK. Trimming removed 6 bases at V and 1 base at J, with 9 bases between. The CDR3 has 13 amino acids. CDR3 sequence (DNA): TGTGCCAGCAGAGGTGGAGGTAACTATGGCTACACCTTC. It specifies CASRGGGNYGYTF.

The chain carries TRBV5-1 and TRBJ2-1; no clear D gene. In germline, CDR1 is SGHRS, CDR2 YFSETQ. V was pared by 4 bases and J by 0 bases, with 11 bases between. The CDR3 is 15 residues long. The DNA for the CDR3 is TGCGCCAGCAGCGGCGGTACACGCTCCTACAATGAGCAGTTCTTC. This encodes CASSGGTRSYNEQFF.